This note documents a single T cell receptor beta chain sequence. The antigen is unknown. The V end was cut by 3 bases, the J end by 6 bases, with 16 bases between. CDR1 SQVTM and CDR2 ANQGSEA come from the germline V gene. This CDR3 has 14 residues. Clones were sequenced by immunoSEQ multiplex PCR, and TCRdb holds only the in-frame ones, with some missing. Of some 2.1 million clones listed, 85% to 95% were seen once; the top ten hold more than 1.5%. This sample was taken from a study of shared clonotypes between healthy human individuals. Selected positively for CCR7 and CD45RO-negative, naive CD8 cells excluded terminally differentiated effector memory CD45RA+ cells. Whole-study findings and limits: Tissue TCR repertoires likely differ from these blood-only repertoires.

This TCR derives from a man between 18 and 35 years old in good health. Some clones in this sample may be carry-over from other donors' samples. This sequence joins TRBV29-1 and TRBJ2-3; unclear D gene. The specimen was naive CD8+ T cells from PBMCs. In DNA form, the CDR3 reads TGCAGCGTTGAGGACCCTCGCGGTGGGGATACGCAGTATTTT. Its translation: CSVEDPRGGDTQYF.